The 8 T cell receptor beta chains in this list originate from one sample, sequenced in a study of spatial heterogeneity in lung cancer. Regarding the study as a whole: Tumor mutation count correlated with how many alpha and beta TCRs expanded intratumorally.

The antigens for these receptors are not known. TCRdb fed the 5' RACE reads into MiXCR, producing one record per CDR3 protein. This table has 20,000 to 25,000 distinct CDR3 sequences, nearly 6.5% appearing once. Time point of the sample: sample taken at primary tumor resection. Sequences were derived from lung tumor tissue, sampled at surgery. The receptors derive from a male donor with early-stage non-small cell lung cancer.

This clonotype was observed at least ten times. The chain has TRBV20-1 and TRBJ2-1; TRBD2 matches 8 bases. The germline gives CDR1 DFQATT, CDR2 SNEGSKA (reference sequence). Unmatched junction bases numbered 9, after V lost 3 bases and J lost 8 bases. The CDR3 totals 14 residues. The CDR3 loop reads CSASLGLGSDEQFF. CDR3 in DNA: TGCAGTGCTAGCTTGGGACTAGGGTCGGATGAGCAGTTCTTC.

This clonotype occurred many times. This rearrangement joins TRBV20-1 to TRBJ1-5, with D maybe TRBD1 (5 bases). Germline V gene data show CDR1 as DFQATT and CDR2 as SNEGSKA (reference sequence). CDR3 length: 11 amino acids. Trimming took 5 bases from V and 7 from J, leaving 9 bases between them. CDR3 in amino acids: CSASGNQPQHF. In DNA, the CDR3 is TGCAGTGCTTCAGGGAACCAGCCCCAGCATTTT.

A remark on this clonotype: Since a much larger clone is just one base distant, this may be a read error. This chain joins TRBV6-6 and TRBJ2-1; D tentatively reads TRBD1 or TRBD2 (5 bases each). The CDR3 has 15 residues. CDR1 and CDR2 (germline): MNHNY, SVGAGI (reference sequence). Trimming cost V 0 bases and J 10 bases, with 16 bases left between them. The CDR3 DNA sequence: TGTGCCAGCAGTTACTCTTCCCAGGAGGCAGGGGAGCAGTTCTTC. Its translation is CASSYSSQEAGEQFF.

The rearrangement links TRBV5-4 to TRBJ2-7; D is ambiguous. Germline lookup yields CDR1 SGHNT and CDR2 YYREEE (reference sequence). The CDR3 extends over 13 amino acids. V lost 4 bases to trimming and J lost 2 bases, with 10 bases between them. CDR3 protein: CASSRDRTYEQYF. The CDR3 nucleotides are TGTGCCAGCAGCCGAGACCGGACCTACGAGCAGTACTTC.

The chain carries TRBV5-4 and TRBJ2-7; 8 bases fit TRBD1. The CDR3 is 15 amino acids. Germline V gene sequence: CDR1 SGHNT, CDR2 YYREEE (reference sequence). The V gene end was trimmed by 4 bases and the J gene end by 3 bases; junction bases not matched to a gene: 9. The CDR3 protein is CASSNWTGIDYEQYF. The CDR3 nucleotides read TGTGCCAGCAGCAATTGGACAGGGATTGACTACGAGCAGTACTTC.

The rearrangement links TRBV28 to TRBJ1-6; 8 bases line up with TRBD1. Per germline, CDR1 MDHEN and CDR2 SYDVKM. Unmatched junction bases numbered 3, after V lost 6 bases and J lost 8 bases. This CDR3 is built from 13 residues. The CDR3, as DNA: TGTGCCAGCAGGGGGACAGGATATTCACCCCTCCACTTT. Translated, it gives CASRGTGYSPLHF.

The table lists this clonotype with many counts. The J gene is TRBJ1-3, the V gene TRBV18; TRBD1 is a possible D gene (5 bases). Germline V gene sequence: CDR1 KGHSH, CDR2 LQKENI. The CDR3 runs to 15 residues. V was clipped by 3 bases and J by 0 bases, with 9 bases between them. CDR3: CASSPDSASGNTIYF. CDR3 in DNA: TGTGCCAGCTCACCTGACAGTGCCTCTGGAAACACCATATATTTT.

This CDR3 is CASSFFGGPEETQYF. In DNA form, the CDR3 reads TGTGCCAGCAGTTTCTTTGGGGGGCCTGAGGAGACCCAGTACTTC. This chain uses TRBV12-3 or TRBV12-4 with TRBJ2-5, with D tentatively TRBD1 or TRBD2 (6 bases each). This CDR3 contains 15 residues. The germline V and J ends were trimmed by 3 bases and 5 bases, with 16 bases remaining between them.